These T cell receptor beta chains were read from a single sample in a study of tumor-infiltrating lymphocytes in oesophageal squamous cell carcinoma. One entry per CDR3 protein, called by TCRdb with MiXCR from the PCR reads. The sample consists of more than 15,000 distinct CDR3 sequences, 40% to 55% of them appearing once. Sequencing was performed on esophageal tumor tissue. Every receptor here comes from a male donor with esophageal squamous cell carcinoma. CDR3s include the opening cysteine and the closing phenylalanine or tryptophan. The D gene is left open where the match is weak. Clone size is shown for a subset of rows, as once, few, many or a class of expanded clone.

clone size	CDR3 length	V gene	D gene	J gene	CDR3 DNA	CDR3 protein
NA	18	TRBV11-1	NA	TRBJ1-4	TGTGCCAGCAGCTCCCAGGCCTTACTAGCGGGAGTAGCAGATACGCAGTTTTTT	CASSSQALLAGVADTQFF
NA	14	TRBV6-2/TRBV6-3	NA	TRBJ1-1	TGTGCCAGCAGGGCCCAGCAGGGATCAACTGAAGCTTTCTTT	CASRAQQGSTEAFF
NA	12	TRBV7-4	NA	TRBJ1-2	TGTGCCAGCAGCCGGCCAAACTATGGCTACACCTTC	CASSRPNYGYTF
NA	12	TRBV7-3	NA	TRBJ2-5	TGTGCCAGCAGCGGAATTGGTGAGACCCAGTACTTC	CASSGIGETQYF
many	11	TRBV13	TRBD1	TRBJ1-2	TGTGCCAGCAGCTTGGGACAGGGTCCCACCTTC	CASSLGQGPTF
NA	14	TRBV12-3/TRBV12-4	TRBD1	TRBJ2-1	TGTGCCAGCACCTGGACAGGGGCGGACAATGAGCAGTTCTTC	CASTWTGADNEQFF
NA	14	TRBV7-2	TRBD2	TRBJ2-7	TGTGCCAGCAGCCCAGGACTAGCGGGAAACGAGCAGTACTTC	CASSPGLAGNEQYF
few	14	TRBV24-1	NA	TRBJ2-7	TGTGCCACCAGTGATTCAGACAGGTCCTACGAGCAGTACTTC	CATSDSDRSYEQYF
NA	17	TRBV7-6	NA	TRBJ2-5	TGTGCCAGCAGCCCATCGGCGCTAGCCCTCATCCCTCAGTCCCCGTTCTTC	CASSPSALALIPQSPFF
NA	14	TRBV6-8	NA	TRBJ2-5	TGTGCCAGCAGGGGACATCGTCCTCAAGAGACCCAGTACTTC	CASRGHRPQETQYF
NA	14	TRBV7-8	TRBD1	TRBJ2-5	TGTGCCAGCAGCTTGCGGGACAGGGAAGAGACCCAGTACTTC	CASSLRDREETQYF
NA	13	TRBV7-8	NA	TRBJ1-1	TGTGCCAGCAGCTTAGAGTACGGGAATGAAGCTTTCTTT	CASSLEYGNEAFF
NA	12	TRBV7-2	NA	TRBJ2-7	TGTGCCAGCAGCTCGCCGGGCTACGAGCAGTACTTC	CASSSPGYEQYF
many	16	TRBV7-3	TRBD2	TRBJ2-7	TGTGCCAGCAGCTTAATAGGTTGGCGGGGGTCCTACGAGCAGTACTTC	CASSLIGWRGSYEQYF
NA	15	TRBV7-3	NA	TRBJ2-5	TGTGCCAGCACCGGACAGTCCCACGGCGGGGAGACCCAGTACTTC	CASTGQSHGGETQYF
few	15	TRBV7-6	TRBD1	TRBJ2-7	TGTGCCAGCAGCTTGCGCAGGGGGAGTGGTTACGAGCAGTACTTC	CASSLRRGSGYEQYF
few	13	TRBV7-9	NA	TRBJ2-5	TGTGCCAGCAGCTCCGGGGGCCAAGAGACCCAGTACTTC	CASSSGGQETQYF
NA	13	TRBV27	NA	TRBJ2-1	TGTGCCAGCAGTTTAGGAGTTCCTGGTGAGCAGTTCTTC	CASSLGVPGEQFF
NA	14	TRBV6-6	NA	TRBJ2-5	TGTGCCAGTCGATTTAGGGGGGTACAAGAGACCCAGTACTTC	CASRFRGVQETQYF
few	16	TRBV7-4	TRBD2	TRBJ2-3	TGTGCCAGCAGTCCACAGAGGGCGGGAGGCACAGATACGCAGTATTTT	CASSPQRAGGTDTQYF
many	13	TRBV6-1	NA	TRBJ2-1	TGTGCCAGCAGCTCCGTCCCGGGTGATGAGCAGTTCTTC	CASSSVPGDEQFF
NA	13	TRBV7-2	NA	TRBJ2-7	TGTGCCAGCAGCTCAAGTCTGGGATCCGAGCAGTACTTC	CASSSSLGSEQYF
once	14	TRBV29-1	NA	TRBJ1-2	TGCAGCGTTGTATTGCAAACAGACAACTATGGCTACACCTTC	CSVVLQTDNYGYTF
NA	15	TRBV7-9	NA	TRBJ2-5	TGTGCCAGCAGCTTAGGCTCCCGGATCGGGGAGACCCAGTACTTC	CASSLGSRIGETQYF
many	15	TRBV5-1	NA	TRBJ2-1	TGCGCCAGCAGCTTCCCCGGGAGAGTGGGCAATGAGCAGTTCTTC	CASSFPGRVGNEQFF
many	16	TRBV4-1	TRBD1	TRBJ2-7	TGCGCCAGCAGCCAAGATTATGGGACAGGGTCCGACGAGCAGTACTTC	CASSQDYGTGSDEQYF
many	13	TRBV11-2	NA	TRBJ2-4	TGTGCCAGCAGCTTCCAGGGTAAAAACATTCAGTACTTC	CASSFQGKNIQYF
few	14	TRBV7-6	NA	TRBJ1-2	TGTGCCAGCAGCTTAGAGGCAGGGACCTATGGCTACACCTTC	CASSLEAGTYGYTF
NA	15	TRBV3-1	TRBD2	TRBJ2-4	TGTGCCAGCAGCCAAGATTCGGCGGGAGGACGGGAGCAGTACTTC	CASSQDSAGGREQYF
NA	14	TRBV7-3	TRBD2	TRBJ2-1	TGTGCCAGCAGCTTAGAGCGGGAGTTCACTGAGCAGTTCTTC	CASSLEREFTEQFF
NA	16	TRBV7-6	NA	TRBJ2-6	TGTGCCAGCAGCCCCTTTGGGAAGTCTGGGGCCAACGTCCTGACTTTC	CASSPFGKSGANVLTF
many	16	TRBV5-4	TRBD2	TRBJ2-7	TGCGCCAGCAGCGACGGTATCGGGGGGGTGACCTACGAGCAGTACTTC	CASSDGIGGVTYEQYF
NA	15	TRBV7-4	TRBD1	TRBJ1-2	TGTGCCAGCAGCCCCCGAGGAGGACAGGTGGAAGGCTACACCTTC	CASSPRGGQVEGYTF
NA	15	TRBV7-8	NA	TRBJ2-7	TGTGCCAGCAGCTTGTATGCCCAGGGTAACTACGAGCAGTACTTC	CASSLYAQGNYEQYF
once	12	TRBV12-3/TRBV12-4	NA	TRBJ1-1	TGTGCCAGCAGCCCACAGGGCATTGAAGCTTTCTTT	CASSPQGIEAFF
once	16	TRBV28	TRBD2	TRBJ2-5	TGTGCCAGCAGTTCTGGGGCTAGCGGGGACCAAGAGACCCAGTACTTC	CASSSGASGDQETQYF
many	13	TRBV6-4	NA	TRBJ2-1	TGTGCCAGCAGTGAAAGGGCCCACAATGAGCAGTTCTTC	CASSERAHNEQFF
many	15	TRBV5-1	NA	TRBJ2-7	TGCGCCAGCAGCTTGGCGTACGGGAGTCTATACGAGCAGTACTTC	CASSLAYGSLYEQYF
NA	14	TRBV7-2	NA	TRBJ2-1	TGTGCCAGCAGCGAGGCCCCCCAGCGTAGCGAGCAGTTCTTC	CASSEAPQRSEQFF
NA	14	TRBV6-8	NA	TRBJ2-3	TGTGCCAGCAGTTCACCCAGCGGCACAGATACGCAGTATTTT	CASSSPSGTDTQYF
NA	16	TRBV5-1	NA	TRBJ2-3	TGCGCCAGCAGCTTGGGGCTAGCAACTAGCACAGATACGCAGTATTTT	CASSLGLATSTDTQYF
few	16	TRBV7-2	NA	TRBJ2-5	TGTGCCAGCAGCCCCGTATCGGCCGCGAACACCGGGGAGCTGTACTTC	CASSPVSAANTGELYF
many	14	TRBV5-4	NA	TRBJ2-5	TGCGCCAGCAGCTTGAAGGGACGCCAAGAGACCCAGTACTTC	CASSLKGRQETQYF
NA	18	TRBV3-1	TRBD2	TRBJ2-1	TGTGCCAGCAGCCAAGGACTAGCGGGGGCCGTCTCCTACAATGAGCAGTTCTTC	CASSQGLAGAVSYNEQFF
few	13	TRBV7-8	TRBD1	TRBJ2-7	TGTGCCAGCAGCACCATAGGACAGGCCGAGCAGTACTTC	CASSTIGQAEQYF
medium-sized	16	TRBV7-7	TRBD2	TRBJ2-2	TGTGCTAGCAGCTTCAGGACTAGCGGTAACACCGGGGAGCTGTTTTTT	CASSFRTSGNTGELFF
many	13	TRBV10-3	NA	TRBJ2-1	TGTGCCATCAGTGTTGTGGGTAGTAATGAGCAGTTCTTC	CAISVVGSNEQFF